The rows below give T cell receptor beta chains drawn from one sample of a study of blood T cell repertoires in COVID-19. Produced via immunoSEQ multiplex PCR; TCRdb's table is partial and in-frame only. The sample lists about 200,000 clones; around 85% were seen once. Input material: peripheral blood. These receptors all stem from a woman older than 75 with acute or convalescent COVID-19. Both conserved end residues are trimmed from each CDR3.

v_call: TRBV3-1/TRBV3-2
cdr3_length: 11
j_call: TRBJ2-5
cdr3_aa: ASSRTAQETQY

v_call: TRBV5-6
cdr3_length: 13
j_call: TRBJ2-2
cdr3_aa: ASSFGTGFTGELF

v_call: TRBV2
cdr3_length: 13
j_call: TRBJ2-7
cdr3_aa: ASRGGTGRSYEQY

v_call: TRBV3-1/TRBV3-2
cdr3_length: 13
j_call: TRBJ2-7
cdr3_aa: ASSPQGRGAYEQY

v_call: TRBV5-1
cdr3_length: 13
j_call: TRBJ2-1
cdr3_aa: ASSLMTQSGNEQF

v_call: TRBV18
cdr3_length: 11
j_call: TRBJ2-2
cdr3_aa: ASSQGVTGELF

v_call: TRBV3-1/TRBV3-2
cdr3_length: 11
j_call: TRBJ2-2
cdr3_aa: ASTVTGAGELF

v_call: TRBV19
cdr3_length: 12
j_call: TRBJ1-2
cdr3_aa: ASSLPGSNYGYT

v_call: TRBV6-6
cdr3_length: 14
j_call: TRBJ1-4
cdr3_aa: ASSPTPGQGYEKLF

v_call: TRBV7-3
cdr3_length: 12
j_call: TRBJ2-7
cdr3_aa: ASSIGHSSYEQY

v_call: TRBV3-1/TRBV3-2
cdr3_length: 13
j_call: TRBJ2-1
cdr3_aa: ASSQASGVLNEQF